The entry below gives a single T cell receptor (beta chain) sequence along with its context. The ends were cut back, 1 base at V and 3 bases at J, with 14 bases in the middle. Germline V gene lookup returns CDR1 LGHNA and CDR2 YNFKEQ. The CDR3 runs 16 residues. The record originates from a study of response to subunit inactivated influenza vaccine. TCRdb re-analysed the RT-PCR reads in MiXCR, keeping a single row per CDR3 protein. The sample has more than 550,000 distinct CDR3 sequences; roughly 12% are singletons. Separately, the same data were catalogued under a study of T cells expressing NK-cell markers. From that paper: In generating TCR beta cDNA, 5'RACE template switching with UMIs was used.

The chain employs TRBV4-2 and TRBJ2-3, with D maybe TRBD2 (5 bases). Sample: PBMCs from blood, taken on the day of vaccination. This sequence was found in a man aged 50 to 59 who received an inactivated influenza vaccine. The CDR3 loop reads CASSQGWASHTDTQYF. In DNA form, the CDR3 reads TGTGCCAGCAGCCAAGGGTGGGCTAGCCATACAGATACGCAGTATTTT.